This T cell receptor (beta chain) was sequenced in a study of T cell repertoires in cytomegalovirus infection. Overall study: Both CMV infection and a matching HLA type were indicated by public TCR beta signatures. Regarding the study as a whole: Individuals carrying CMV plus the relevant HLA were identified by cumulative frequency of public TCR beta families.

TCRdb ran MiXCR on the reads and lists one entry per CDR3 protein. The sample has approximately 83,000 distinct CDR3 sequences; 20% to 30% are singletons. The CDR3 is 15 residues long. Germline V gives CDR1 MNHEY, CDR2 SMNVEV (reference sequence). Deletions cut 2 bases from V and 4 bases from J, with 12 bases between. The table lists this clonotype with a few counts. No antigen is known for it. The sample consisted of CD8+ T cells from cultured PBMCs, taken from culture after CMV antigen stimulation. The sequence was collected from a human donor in good health (CMV status not recorded). Some clones in this sample may be carry-over from other donors' samples. V and J are TRBV27 and TRBJ2-1; D is possibly TRBD2 (5 bases). The CDR3 bases are TGTGCCAGCAGTTTACAACTAGGTCCTTACAATGAGCAGTTCTTC. Its translation is CASSLQLGPYNEQFF.